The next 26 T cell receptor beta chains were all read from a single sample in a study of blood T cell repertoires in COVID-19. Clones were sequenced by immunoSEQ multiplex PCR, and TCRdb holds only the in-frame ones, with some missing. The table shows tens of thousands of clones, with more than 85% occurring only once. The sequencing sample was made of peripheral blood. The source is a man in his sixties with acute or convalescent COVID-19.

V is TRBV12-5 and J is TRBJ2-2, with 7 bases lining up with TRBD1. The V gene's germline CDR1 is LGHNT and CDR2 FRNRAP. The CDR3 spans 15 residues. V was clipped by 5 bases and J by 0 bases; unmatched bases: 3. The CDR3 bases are TGTGCTAGTGGTCTCGGACAGGCGAACACCGGGGAGCTGTTTTTT. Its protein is CASGLGQANTGELFF.

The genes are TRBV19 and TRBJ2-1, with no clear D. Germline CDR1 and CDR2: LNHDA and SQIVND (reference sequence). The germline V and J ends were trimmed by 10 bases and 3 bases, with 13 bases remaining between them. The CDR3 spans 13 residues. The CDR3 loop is CATCGRNYNEQFF. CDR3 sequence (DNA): TGTGCCACATGTGGCAGAAACTACAATGAGCAGTTCTTC.

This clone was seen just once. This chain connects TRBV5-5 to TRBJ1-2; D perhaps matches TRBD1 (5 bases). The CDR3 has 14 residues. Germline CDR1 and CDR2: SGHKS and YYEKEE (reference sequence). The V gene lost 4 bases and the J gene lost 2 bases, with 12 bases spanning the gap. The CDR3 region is CASSINQGNYGYTF. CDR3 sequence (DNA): TGTGCCAGCAGCATTAATCAGGGAAACTATGGCTACACCTTC.

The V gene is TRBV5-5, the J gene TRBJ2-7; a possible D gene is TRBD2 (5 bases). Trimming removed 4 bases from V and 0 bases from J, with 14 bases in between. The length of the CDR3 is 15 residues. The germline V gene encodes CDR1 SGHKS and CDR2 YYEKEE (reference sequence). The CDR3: CASSISVGFSYEQYF. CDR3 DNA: TGTGCCAGCAGCATTAGCGTAGGCTTCTCCTACGAGCAGTACTTC. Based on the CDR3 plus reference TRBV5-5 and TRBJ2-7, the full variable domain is DAGVTQSPTHLIKTRGQQVTLRCSPISGHKSVSWYQQVLGQGPQFIFQYYEKEERGRGNFPDRFSARQFPNYSSELNVNALLLGDSALYLCASSISVGFSYEQYFGPGTRLTVT.

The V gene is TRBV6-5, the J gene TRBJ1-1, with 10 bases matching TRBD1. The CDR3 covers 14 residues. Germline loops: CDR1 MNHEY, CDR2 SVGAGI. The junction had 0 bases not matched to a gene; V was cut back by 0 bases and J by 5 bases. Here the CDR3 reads CASSYSDRGTEAFF. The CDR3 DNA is TGTGCCAGCAGTTACTCGGACAGGGGGACTGAAGCTTTCTTT.

CDR3 loop: CASSLKGADNSPLHF. For the CDR3, the DNA is TGTGCCAGCAGCTTAAAGGGGGCTGACAATTCACCCCTCCACTTT. The chain has TRBV11-2 and TRBJ1-6; 7 bases fit TRBD1. Germline V gene lookup returns CDR1 SGHAT and CDR2 FQNNGV. CDR3 length equals 15 residues. Losses at the gene ends were 2 bases for V and 7 bases for J; bases not matched to a gene: 5.

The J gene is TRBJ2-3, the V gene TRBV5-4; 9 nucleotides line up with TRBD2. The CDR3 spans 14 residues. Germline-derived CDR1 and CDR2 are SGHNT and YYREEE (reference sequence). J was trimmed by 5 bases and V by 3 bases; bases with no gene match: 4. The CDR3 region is CASSYGLALDTQYF. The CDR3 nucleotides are TGTGCCAGCAGCTATGGACTAGCGCTAGATACGCAGTATTTT.

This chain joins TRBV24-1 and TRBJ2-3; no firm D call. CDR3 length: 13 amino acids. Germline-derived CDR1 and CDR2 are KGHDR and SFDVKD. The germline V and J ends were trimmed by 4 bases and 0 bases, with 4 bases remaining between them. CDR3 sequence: CATSDPSTDTQYF. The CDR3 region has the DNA TGTGCCACCAGTGACCCAAGCACAGATACGCAGTATTTT.

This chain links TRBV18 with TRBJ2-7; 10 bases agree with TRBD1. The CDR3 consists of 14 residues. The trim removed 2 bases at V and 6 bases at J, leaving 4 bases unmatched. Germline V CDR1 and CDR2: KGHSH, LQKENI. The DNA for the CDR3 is TGTGCCAGCTCACCAGGACAGGGGGATGTCGAGCAGTACTTC. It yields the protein CASSPGQGDVEQYF.

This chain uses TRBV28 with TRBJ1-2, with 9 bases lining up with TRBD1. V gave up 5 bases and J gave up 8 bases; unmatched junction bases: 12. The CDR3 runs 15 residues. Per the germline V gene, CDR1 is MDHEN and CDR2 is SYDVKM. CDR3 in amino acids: CASSKPGQGVLGYTF. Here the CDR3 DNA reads TGTGCCAGCAGTAAACCGGGACAGGGTGTTTTAGGCTACACCTTC.

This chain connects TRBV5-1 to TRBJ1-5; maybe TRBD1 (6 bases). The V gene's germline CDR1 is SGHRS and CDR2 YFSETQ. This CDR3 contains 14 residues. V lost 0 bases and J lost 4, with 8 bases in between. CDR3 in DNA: TGCGCCAGCAGCTTGGAGACAGGAAATCAGCCCCAGCATTTT. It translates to CASSLETGNQPQHF.

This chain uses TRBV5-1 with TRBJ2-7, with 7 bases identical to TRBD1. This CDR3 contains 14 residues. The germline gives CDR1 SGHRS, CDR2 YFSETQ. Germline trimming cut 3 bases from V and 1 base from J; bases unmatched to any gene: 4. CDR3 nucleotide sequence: TGCGCCAGCAGCTGGGGACAGTCGTCCTACGAGCAGTACTTC. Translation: CASSWGQSSYEQYF.

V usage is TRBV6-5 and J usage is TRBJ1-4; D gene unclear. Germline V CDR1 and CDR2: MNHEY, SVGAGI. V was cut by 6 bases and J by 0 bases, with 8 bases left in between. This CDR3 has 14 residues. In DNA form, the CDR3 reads TGTGCCAGCAGGGGCGAAGCAACTAATGAAAAACTGTTTTTT. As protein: CASRGEATNEKLFF.

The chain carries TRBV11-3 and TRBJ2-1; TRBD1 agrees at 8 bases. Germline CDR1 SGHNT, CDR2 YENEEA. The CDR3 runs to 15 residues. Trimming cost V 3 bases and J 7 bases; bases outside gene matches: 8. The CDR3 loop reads CASSFLGTGVNEQFF. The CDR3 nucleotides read TGTGCCAGCAGCTTTCTCGGGACAGGAGTTAATGAGCAGTTCTTC.

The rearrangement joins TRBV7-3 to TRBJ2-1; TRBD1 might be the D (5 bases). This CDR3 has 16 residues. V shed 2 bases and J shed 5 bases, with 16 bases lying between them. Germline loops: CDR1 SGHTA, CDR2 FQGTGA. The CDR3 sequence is CASSLGAQGKNNEQFF. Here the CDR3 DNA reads TGTGCCAGCAGCTTAGGTGCCCAGGGAAAAAACAATGAGCAGTTCTTC.

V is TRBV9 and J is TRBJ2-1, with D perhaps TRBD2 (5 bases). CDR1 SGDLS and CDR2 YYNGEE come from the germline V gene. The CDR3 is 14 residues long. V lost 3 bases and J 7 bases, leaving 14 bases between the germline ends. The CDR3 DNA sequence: TGTGCCAGCAGCGGCATACTAGGTGATAATGAGCAGTTCTTC. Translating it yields CASSGILGDNEQFF.

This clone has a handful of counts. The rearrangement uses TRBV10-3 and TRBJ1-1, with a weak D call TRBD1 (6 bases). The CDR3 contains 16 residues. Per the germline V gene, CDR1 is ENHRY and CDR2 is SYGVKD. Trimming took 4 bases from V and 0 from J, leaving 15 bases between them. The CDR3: CAISGTGLGMNTEAFF. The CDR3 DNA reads TGTGCCATCAGTGGCACAGGGCTGGGAATGAACACTGAAGCTTTCTTT.

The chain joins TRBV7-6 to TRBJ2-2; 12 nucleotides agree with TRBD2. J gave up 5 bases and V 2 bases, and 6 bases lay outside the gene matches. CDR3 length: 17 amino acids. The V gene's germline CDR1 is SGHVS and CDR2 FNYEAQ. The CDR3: CASSLRTSGTLTGELFF. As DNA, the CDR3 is TGTGCCAGCAGCTTAAGGACTAGCGGGACGTTGACCGGGGAGCTGTTTTTT.

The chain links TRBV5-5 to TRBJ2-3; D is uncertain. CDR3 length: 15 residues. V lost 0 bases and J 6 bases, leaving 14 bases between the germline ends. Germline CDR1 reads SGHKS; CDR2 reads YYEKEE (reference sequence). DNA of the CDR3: TGTGCCAGCAGCTTGGCAGTTAAAGACTCGGATACGCAGTATTTT. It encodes CASSLAVKDSDTQYF.

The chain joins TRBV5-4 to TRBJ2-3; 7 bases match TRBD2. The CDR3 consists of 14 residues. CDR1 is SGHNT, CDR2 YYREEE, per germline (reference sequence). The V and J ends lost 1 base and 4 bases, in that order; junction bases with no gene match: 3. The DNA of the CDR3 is TGTGCCAGCAGCTTGTGGGAGGGATCAGATACGCAGTATTTT. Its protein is CASSLWEGSDTQYF.

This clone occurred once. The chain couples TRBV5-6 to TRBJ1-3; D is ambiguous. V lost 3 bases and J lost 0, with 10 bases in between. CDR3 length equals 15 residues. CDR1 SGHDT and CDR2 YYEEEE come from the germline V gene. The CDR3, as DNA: TGTGCCAGCAGCTATACGGTTAGCTCTGGAAACACCATATATTTT. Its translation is CASSYTVSSGNTIYF. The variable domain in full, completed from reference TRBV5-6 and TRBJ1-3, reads DAGVTQSPTHLIKTRGQQVTLRCSPKSGHDTVSWYQQALGQGPQFIFQYYEEEERQRGNFPDRFSGHQFPNYSSELNVNALLLGDSALYLCASSYTVSSGNTIYFGEGSWLTVV.

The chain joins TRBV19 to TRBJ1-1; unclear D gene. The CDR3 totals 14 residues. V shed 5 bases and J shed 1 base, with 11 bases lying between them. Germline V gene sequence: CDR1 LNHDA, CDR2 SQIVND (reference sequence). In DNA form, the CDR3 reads TGTGCCAGTAGTGTACGGTCGGGGAACACTGAAGCTTTCTTT. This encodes CASSVRSGNTEAFF.

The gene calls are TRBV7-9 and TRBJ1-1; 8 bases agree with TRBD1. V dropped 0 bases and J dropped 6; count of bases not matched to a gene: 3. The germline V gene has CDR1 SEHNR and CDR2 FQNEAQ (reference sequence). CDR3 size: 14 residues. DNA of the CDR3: TGTGCCAGCAGCTTAGCCACAGGGGGGGCTGAAGCTTTCTTT. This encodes CASSLATGGAEAFF.

In DNA, the CDR3 is TGCGCCAGCAGCCTAATGGAACGGCAGGAGCCCCAGCATTTT. Its translation: CASSLMERQEPQHF. The chain carries TRBV4-1 and TRBJ1-5; D gene uncertain. CDR1 is MGHRA and CDR2 is YSYEKL in the germline V gene. The CDR3 consists of 14 residues. V lost 4 bases and J 8 bases, leaving 15 bases between the germline ends.

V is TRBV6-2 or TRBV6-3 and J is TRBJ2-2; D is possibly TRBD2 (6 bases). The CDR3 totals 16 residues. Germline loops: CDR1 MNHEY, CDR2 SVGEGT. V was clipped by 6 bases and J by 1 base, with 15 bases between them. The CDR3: CASRPPGLGNTGELFF. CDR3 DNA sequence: TGTGCCAGCAGGCCTCCGGGACTGGGGAACACCGGGGAGCTGTTTTTT.

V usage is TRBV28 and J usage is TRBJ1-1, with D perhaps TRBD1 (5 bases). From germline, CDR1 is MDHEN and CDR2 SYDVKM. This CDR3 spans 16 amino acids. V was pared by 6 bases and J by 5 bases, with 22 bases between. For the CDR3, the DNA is TGTGCCAGCAGATCACTCACAGATACCAGGGTTACTGAAGCTTTCTTT. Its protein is CASRSLTDTRVTEAFF.